This TCR beta chain emerged from a study of T cell changes during pregnancy in multiple sclerosis. This table comes from immunoSEQ multiplex PCR, and its TCRdb copy is limited to in-frame clones, with some not included. The data show roughly 84,000 clones, approximately 92% seen once. The CDR3 covers 13 residues. V was cut by 5 bases and J by 1 base, with 8 bases left in between. Germline V gives CDR1 WSHSY, CDR2 SAAADI. The TCR sequence derives from a female donor in good health, enrolled as a control in a pregnancy study. Sequencing was performed on peripheral blood, taken in the third trimester of pregnancy. The chain joins TRBV10-2 to TRBJ1-1, with a tentative D call TRBD1 (5 bases). This CDR3 reads CASSSRENTEAFF. CDR3 nucleotide sequence: TGCGCCAGCAGTAGCAGGGAGAACACTGAAGCTTTCTTT.